The rows below give T cell receptor beta chains drawn from one sample of a study of blood T cell repertoires in COVID-19. Produced via immunoSEQ multiplex PCR; TCRdb's table is partial and in-frame only. Among approximately 500,000 clones listed, approximately 85% were seen once. Sequencing was performed on peripheral blood. The origin of the receptors is a human donor in a cohort sampled during active COVID-19. Both conserved end residues are part of each CDR3. Each record gives: D gene, clone size, J gene, V gene, CDR3 DNA, CDR3 protein. D genes are given only for firm matches. The size field is filled for only some rows; it gives once, few, many or a size class.

D: NA; size: few; J: TRBJ1-1; V: TRBV7-8; DNA: TGTGCCAGCAGCTTTCTAGGCCAAAAGGAGAGCGCTGAAGCTTTCTTT; CDR3: CASSFLGQKESAEAFF
D: NA; size: once; J: TRBJ1-5; V: TRBV30; DNA: TGTGCCTGGAGTGTGGCGGGGAATCAGCCCCAGCATTTT; CDR3: CAWSVAGNQPQHF
D: TRBD2; size: NA; J: TRBJ2-1; V: TRBV6-5; DNA: TGTGCCAGCAGTTGGGTAGCGGGAGTGAAAGAGCAGTTCTTC; CDR3: CASSWVAGVKEQFF
D: NA; size: NA; J: TRBJ1-5; V: TRBV28; DNA: TGTGCCAGCAGGGGCCTGGGGGGAGAACAGCCCCAGCATTTT; CDR3: CASRGLGGEQPQHF
D: NA; size: NA; J: TRBJ1-3; V: TRBV28; DNA: TGTGCCAGCAGTTTTAGGAGTCGAAAAGGGGGAGATGGAAACACCATATATTTT; CDR3: CASSFRSRKGGDGNTIYF
D: TRBD1; size: NA; J: TRBJ2-7; V: TRBV6-5; DNA: TGTGCCAGCAGTTACACCAGGACAGGGCACTACGAGCAGTACTTC; CDR3: CASSYTRTGHYEQYF
D: TRBD2; size: NA; J: TRBJ2-2; V: TRBV11-2; DNA: TGTGCCAGCAGATCAACTAGCGGGGTCCCCGGGGAGCTGTTTTTT; CDR3: CASRSTSGVPGELFF
D: NA; size: NA; J: TRBJ1-4; V: TRBV28; DNA: TGTGCCAGCAAGCATCGGGAAAAACTGTTTTTT; CDR3: CASKHREKLFF
D: TRBD2; size: NA; J: TRBJ2-1; V: TRBV11-2; DNA: TGTGCCAGCAGCTTAATCGTCCTAGCGGGATCAAGCTCCTACAATGAGCAGTTCTTC; CDR3: CASSLIVLAGSSSYNEQFF
D: TRBD1; size: few; J: TRBJ2-7; V: TRBV27; DNA: TGTGCCAGCAGGGGGACAGGGAGCTCCTACGAGCAGTACTTC; CDR3: CASRGTGSSYEQYF
D: NA; size: NA; J: TRBJ2-1; V: TRBV10-1; DNA: TGCGCCAATGCCACACCCATCTCCTACAATGAGCAGTTCTTC; CDR3: CANATPISYNEQFF
D: TRBD1; size: NA; J: TRBJ2-2; V: TRBV7-8; DNA: TGTGCCAGCAGCCCGTTGGACAGGGGCGCAACCGGGGAGCTGTTTTTT; CDR3: CASSPLDRGATGELFF
D: NA; size: NA; J: TRBJ2-2; V: TRBV3-1/TRBV3-2; DNA: TGTGCCAGCAGCCAAGGTTCAGGGGGGATCACCGGGGAGCTGTTTTTT; CDR3: CASSQGSGGITGELFF
D: TRBD2; size: NA; J: TRBJ2-7; V: TRBV19; DNA: TGTGCCAGTAGTCGATATGGACTAGCGTACAACGAGCAGTACTTC; CDR3: CASSRYGLAYNEQYF
D: NA; size: NA; J: TRBJ2-4; V: TRBV5-6; DNA: TGTGCCAGCAGCTCCAGGGGAAGCATTCAGTACTTC; CDR3: CASSSRGSIQYF
D: NA; size: NA; J: TRBJ1-5; V: TRBV3-1/TRBV3-2; DNA: TGTGCCAGCAGCCAAGATCTCGGGATCCAGCCCCAGCATTTT; CDR3: CASSQDLGIQPQHF
D: NA; size: NA; J: TRBJ2-7; V: TRBV5-6; DNA: TGTGCCAGCTCTTACGGACATCCCTCCTACGAGCAGTACTTC; CDR3: CASSYGHPSYEQYF
D: NA; size: few; J: TRBJ2-7; V: TRBV6-6; DNA: TGTGCCAGCAGCTGGTCGGAGGCCTACGAGCAGTACTTC; CDR3: CASSWSEAYEQYF
D: TRBD1; size: NA; J: TRBJ2-7; V: TRBV9; DNA: TGTGCCAGCACCTTACTTTCGGGACAGGGGTGCGAGCAGTACTTC; CDR3: CASTLLSGQGCEQYF
D: NA; size: NA; J: TRBJ1-4; V: TRBV5-5; DNA: TGTGCCAGCACTCCACAGGGAAATGAAAAACTGTTTTTT; CDR3: CASTPQGNEKLFF
D: NA; size: once; J: TRBJ2-1; V: TRBV7-3; DNA: TGTGCCAGCAGCTTCAGTGGGGGGACCTACAATGAGCAGTTCTTC; CDR3: CASSFSGGTYNEQFF
D: NA; size: NA; J: TRBJ1-2; V: TRBV18; DNA: TGTGCCAGCTCACCATCACGGACAGAAGGCTATGGCTACACCTTC; CDR3: CASSPSRTEGYGYTF
D: NA; size: NA; J: TRBJ1-3; V: TRBV4-2; DNA: TGTGCCAGCAGCCAAGAGGGGGCCCCTCTGGGAAACACCATATATTTT; CDR3: CASSQEGAPLGNTIYF
D: TRBD1; size: NA; J: TRBJ1-4; V: TRBV28; DNA: TGTGCCAGCAGTTTATCGAGGGGGCGGGTTTATGAAAAACTGTTTTTT; CDR3: CASSLSRGRVYEKLFF
D: TRBD2; size: NA; J: TRBJ2-7; V: TRBV5-1; DNA: TGCGCCAGCAGCTTGGCCGGGACTAACATATACGAGCAGTACTTC; CDR3: CASSLAGTNIYEQYF
D: NA; size: NA; J: TRBJ1-5; V: TRBV6-5; DNA: TGTGCCAGCAGGCAGGACAGTCTTAATCAGCCCCAGCATTTT; CDR3: CASRQDSLNQPQHF
D: TRBD1; size: NA; J: TRBJ1-1; V: TRBV19; DNA: TGTGCCAGTAATGCCAACAGGGGCCCTGAAGCTTTCTTT; CDR3: CASNANRGPEAFF
D: NA; size: NA; J: TRBJ2-3; V: TRBV12-3/TRBV12-4; DNA: TGTGCCAGCAGTCCTACCACAGATACGCAGTATTTT; CDR3: CASSPTTDTQYF
D: TRBD1; size: NA; J: TRBJ1-1; V: TRBV14; DNA: TGTGCCAGCAGCCAGGCCGGACAGGGGACCGCTTTCTTT; CDR3: CASSQAGQGTAFF
D: TRBD2; size: NA; J: TRBJ2-3; V: TRBV7-2; DNA: TGTGCCAGCAGCTTAAGTGCTAGCGGGTTCCATAGCACAGATACGCAGTATTTT; CDR3: CASSLSASGFHSTDTQYF